Below, one T cell receptor (beta chain) is given with its context. Its antigen is currently unknown. This entry is derived from a study of OX40 agonist ivuxolimab in advanced cancers. Across the study: Partial responses were achieved by three patients, one with hepatocellular carcinoma and two with cutaneous melanoma.

Broader study findings: Expanded peripheral T cells had an undetermined antigen specificity. Among the lowest peripheral clonal expansion occurred in 0.1-3.0 mg/kg partial responders.

TCRdb's copy holds only in-frame clones and misses some; the assay was immunoSEQ multiplex PCR. The table shows tens of thousands of clones, with approximately 84% occurring only once. The source of this sequence is an adult with an advanced solid tumor such as melanoma, head and neck, liver or kidney cancer. The sequenced sample was CD4+ or CD8+ T cells sorted from blood, obtained in a trial of the OX40 agonist ivuxolimab.

The CDR3 loop is CASSSLILEGYTF. CDR3 DNA: TGTGCCAGCAGTTCCCTAATTCTGGAAGGCTACACCTTC. This chain joins TRBV28 and TRBJ1-2, with no clear D. The V gene's germline CDR1 is MDHEN and CDR2 SYDVKM. This CDR3 comprises 13 residues. The germline V and J ends were trimmed by 4 bases and 8 bases, with 14 bases remaining between them.